This TCR beta chain was sequenced in a study of shared clonotypes between healthy human individuals (dated by TCRdb to the early 2020s). Looking at the study overall: A few men and a couple of women, aged 18 to 49 years, made up the cohort. Per donor, three plates each were used for CD4 naive and CD4 memory, two for CD8 naive, and one for CD8 memory. To estimate repertoire size and how much clonotype sharing occurs between individuals, the study deeply sequenced the blood TCR repertoires of roughly 5 healthy adults. Different laboratories and diverse techniques were used to prepare libraries and sequence TCR repertoires, to increase sequencing depth and limit assay-specific biases. Each donor's leukapheresis produced roughly between roughly 0.85 and 9.5 billion PBMCs. What the work shows at the level of the full study, not this receptor alone: Because the study included only a small number of donors, the genetic and exposure-history diversity represented was limited. Sampling was restricted to blood, and TCR repertoires in tissue are likely to differ from TCR repertoires in blood. Pairwise subsampling led to the expectation that sequencing depth would affect the degree of clonotype sharing among donors. Compared with non-shared clonotypes, the clonotypes found in all four sorted-subset donors had higher generation probabilities. About 5% of naive CD4, more than 3% of naive CD8, about 2.4% of memory CD4, and approximately 0.39% of memory CD8 clonotypes were shared across a few donors. Incomplete sequencing was indicated by rarefaction of sorted-subset datasets, despite the large sequencing depth. Naive subsets generally had larger estimated clonotype richness than memory subsets did.

CD8 naive samples were CD45RO-negative cells positively selected for CCR7, giving a CD45RA+CCR7+ population that excluded TemRA cells. The donors were healthy, HIV-negative adults with no recently reported acute infections or vaccinations. Every donor was a Caucasian adult residing in Nashville, Tennessee, USA. After blood collection by leukapheresis, PBMCs were isolated using Ficoll-Histopaque density gradient centrifugation and then cryopreserved in the vapor phase of liquid nitrogen. Analytical flow cytometry was used to check the purity and quantity of each magnetically sorted T cell population. From each sorted fraction, genomic DNA was isolated and quantified by UV absorbance on a Nanodrop 2000c. CDR1 and CDR2 are drawn from the germline V gene: SQVTM, ANQGSEA. From cysteine to phenylalanine, the CDR3 is 14 amino acids long. Only the CDR3 portion is preserved as DNA: 42 bases, with reading frame beginning at the first base.

Using the deep immunoSEQ assay, multiplex PCR amplified TCR CDR3 regions from genomic DNA. Extracted genomic DNA from each cell subset was distributed evenly across all wells of several immunoSEQ 96-well plates, and each plate was treated as a replicate. For sorted subsets, approximately 210 ng genomic DNA, equal to 30,000 or so T cell genomes, was loaded into each replicate PCR. The purified libraries were quantified using a Qubit 3.0 fluorometer, sized with a Bioanalyzer 2100, and then quantified again using the KAPA Library Quantification kit. Each immunoSEQ 96-well plate was sequenced on its own single-read 150-cycle Illumina NextSeq 550 flow cell. The paper's data handling went like this. Because the immunoSEQ output held only junctional sequences and lacked quality scores, the filtering could not match the filtering applied to full-length reads. Sequences were annotated with PyIR, a Python wrapper for IgBLAST v1.9, and V/J genes and CDR3 were assigned using IMGT germline references. Reads were removed for weak V/J assignments (E-value above 1e-6), missing CDR3, stop codons, out-of-frame junctions, or ambiguous translated residues. V3J clonotypes were defined as sequences sharing an identical inferred V gene, J gene, and CDR3 amino acid sequence. Percentage overlap between repertoires was computed as shared unique clonotypes divided by the size of the smaller repertoire. Three approaches were used to assess repertoire richness: RTK rarefaction, the Chao1 estimator, and Recon v2.1 estimates of unobserved clonotypes. For all TCRbeta clonotypes obtained by the gDNA method from a few donors, generation probabilities were computed with OLGA. This immuneACCESS table, as held by TCRdb, lists in-frame sequences with V and J called but not all clones. Of the missing ones, under half trace to an unresolved V gene in checked studies; the others have no known cause. Clonal size and the V and J genes are those of that table, whereas D and trimming came from the DNA. The sample contains more than 2 million clones, around 93% of them found a single time. The ten largest account for 1.5% to 2% of the sample.

Remarks on this clone: The target of this receptor is not known. No base quality values were provided; no much bigger clone lies one nucleotide off.

The chain is assembled from TRBV29-1 and TRBJ2-5; 7 central bases correspond to TRBD1. The J call may not be correct, given that the DNA end is closer to TRBJ2-7. Sequences were obtained from naive CD8+ T cells from PBMCs. This specimen's cell subset or site label, per the study, means: CD45RA+CCR7+. This TCR derives from a man aged 18 to 29 in good health. Some clones in this sample may be carry-over from other donors' samples. The nucleotide sequence is given as TGCAGCGTTGTCTTCCGGGACAGATCCTACGAGCAGTACTTC. It translates as CSVVFRDRSYEQYF.